This is a list of T cell receptor beta chains from one sample in a study of Ad26.COV2.S vaccination and SARS-CoV-2 variants. Assay used: immunoSEQ multiplex PCR; TCRdb lists only in-frame clones, some missing. The sample contains 350,000 to 450,000 clones, around 90% of which appear only once. Sequences were derived from peripheral blood, sampled in a trial of Ad26.COV2.S vaccine versus placebo. The receptors come from a person aged 18-65 years who received the Ad26.COV2.S COVID-19 vaccine or a placebo. Both conserved end residues are part of each CDR3. D genes are given only for firm matches. Not every row has a clone size; where given, it reads once, few, many or a size class.

>NA|TRBD1|TRBV7-9|TRBJ1-4
CASSLLDQGATNEKLFF
TGTGCCAGCAGCCTACTCGACCAGGGGGCAACTAATGAAAAACTGTTTTTT
>NA|NA|TRBV5-4|TRBJ2-2
CASPSLNWTGELFF
TGTGCCAGCCCGTCCTTAAATTGGACCGGGGAGCTGTTTTTT
>NA|NA|TRBV27|TRBJ2-3
CASSLRSRTDTQYF
TGTGCCAGCAGTTTAAGGTCCCGCACAGATACGCAGTATTTT
>NA|TRBD2|TRBV29-1|TRBJ2-3
CSVEGTSGASDTQYF
TGCAGCGTGGAGGGGACTAGCGGGGCGTCAGATACGCAGTATTTT
>NA|NA|TRBV18|TRBJ2-7
CASSPGTEQYF
TGTGCCAGCTCACCAGGCACTGAGCAGTACTTC
>NA|NA|TRBV7-9|TRBJ1-6
CASSAPGLSSYNSPLHF
TGTGCCAGCAGCGCCCCCGGCCTAAGCTCCTATAATTCACCCCTCCACTTT
>NA|NA|TRBV19|TRBJ1-1
CASSFRNFYTEAFF
TGTGCCAGTAGTTTTCGGAATTTCTACACTGAAGCTTTCTTT
>NA|NA|TRBV30|TRBJ2-7
CAWKAIENFDEQYF
TGTGCCTGGAAGGCGATAGAGAACTTCGACGAGCAGTACTTC
>NA|TRBD1|TRBV12-5|TRBJ2-7
CASGFTGVGYEQYF
TGTGCTAGTGGTTTTACAGGGGTGGGGTACGAGCAGTACTTC
>NA|TRBD1|TRBV19|TRBJ1-4
CASSTGTGSNEKLFF
TGTGCCAGTAGCACCGGGACAGGGTCTAATGAAAAACTGTTTTTT
>NA|NA|TRBV7-2|TRBJ1-1
CASSLFQGNTEAFF
TGTGCCAGCAGCTTATTTCAGGGTAACACTGAAGCTTTCTTT
>NA|TRBD2|TRBV19|TRBJ2-7
CASSDGLAGAYEQYF
TGTGCCAGTAGTGACGGACTAGCGGGGGCCTACGAGCAGTACTTC
>NA|TRBD1|TRBV6-2/TRBV6-3|TRBJ2-1
CASSYHSRDRGYNEQFF
TGTGCCAGCAGTTACCACAGCCGGGACAGGGGTTACAATGAGCAGTTCTTC
>NA|NA|TRBV27|TRBJ2-7
CASSLSGTVFSYEQYF
TGTGCCAGCAGTTTATCGGGAACGGTTTTCTCCTACGAGCAGTACTTC
>once|NA|TRBV5-6|TRBJ1-2
CASSPKGSYGYTF
TGTGCCAGCAGCCCGAAAGGATCCTATGGCTACACCTTC
>few|NA|TRBV7-2|TRBJ1-2
CASRGGGVPSYGYTF
TGTGCCAGCAGGGGAGGGGGGGTTCCCTCCTATGGCTACACCTTC
>NA|NA|TRBV7-9|TRBJ1-2
CASSFETNYGYTF
TGTGCCAGCAGCTTCGAGACTAACTATGGCTACACCTTC
>NA|NA|TRBV6-1|TRBJ2-5
CASSDSKETQYF
TGTGCCAGCAGTGACAGTAAAGAGACCCAGTACTTC
>NA|NA|TRBV18|TRBJ1-4
CASSPPNGQTFEKLFF
TGTGCCAGCTCACCACCGAATGGACAGACTTTTGAAAAACTGTTTTTT
>once|TRBD1|TRBV19|TRBJ1-2
CASTRDRANYGYTF
TGTGCCAGTACCCGGGACAGGGCCAACTATGGCTACACCTTC
>NA|NA|TRBV4-2|TRBJ1-5
CASSQEGQGSQPQHF
TGTGCCAGCAGCCAAGAGGGGCAGGGAAGTCAGCCCCAGCATTTT
>NA|TRBD1|TRBV18|TRBJ2-3
CASSPGTDTDTQYF
TGTGCCAGCTCGCCAGGGACAGATACAGATACGCAGTATTTT
>once|NA|TRBV5-4|TRBJ2-2
CASRPGPHTGELFF
TGTGCCAGCCGGCCCGGACCCCACACCGGGGAGCTGTTTTTT
>NA|NA|TRBV20-1|TRBJ2-3
CRAASTDTQYF
TGCAGGGCCGCAAGCACAGATACGCAGTATTTT
>NA|NA|TRBV29-1|TRBJ1-1
CSVVLQALDTEAFF
TGCAGCGTTGTCCTACAGGCTCTGGACACTGAAGCTTTCTTT
>NA|NA|TRBV5-1|TRBJ2-7
CASSGGLSEQYF
TGCGCCAGCAGCGGGGGACTCAGTGAGCAGTACTTC
>NA|TRBD1|TRBV27|TRBJ1-2
CASTAPGTDYGYTF
TGTGCCAGCACCGCTCCCGGGACAGACTATGGCTACACCTTC
>once|NA|TRBV15|TRBJ1-1
CATSRSTEINTEAFF
TGTGCCACCAGCAGGTCGACAGAAATAAACACTGAAGCTTTCTTT
>NA|NA|TRBV7-2|TRBJ1-3
CASNRDVLGNTIYF
TGTGCCAGCAACCGGGACGTACTTGGAAACACCATATATTTT
>NA|TRBD1|TRBV5-1|TRBJ1-5
CASRPGQGKYSNQPQHF
TGCGCCAGCAGACCGGGACAGGGAAAATATAGCAATCAGCCCCAGCATTTT
>NA|NA|TRBV19|TRBJ1-1
CASSIDHPPPMEAFF
TGTGCCAGTAGTATAGATCATCCACCTCCGATGGAAGCTTTCTTT
>NA|NA|TRBV7-8|TRBJ1-5
CASSLVGGFTQPQHF
TGTGCCAGCAGCTTAGTAGGGGGGTTTACTCAGCCCCAGCATTTT
>NA|NA|TRBV4-1|TRBJ1-6
CASSLMTAGQYNSPLHF
TGCGCCAGCAGCCTAATGACCGCCGGACAGTATAATTCACCCCTCCACTTT
>NA|NA|TRBV3-1/TRBV3-2|TRBJ1-1
CASSPDGAGTEAFF
TGTGCCAGCAGCCCCGACGGGGCGGGCACTGAAGCTTTCTTT
>NA|TRBD1|TRBV10-3|TRBJ2-7
CAIAPGQGTNEQYF
TGTGCCATCGCTCCCGGACAGGGGACAAACGAGCAGTACTTC
>NA|TRBD2|TRBV5-6|TRBJ2-7
CASSHTGLAGSSYEQYF
TGTGCCAGCAGCCATACAGGACTAGCGGGAAGCTCCTACGAGCAGTACTTC
>NA|NA|TRBV11-2|TRBJ1-4
CASSPLQGLGEKLFF
TGTGCCAGCAGCCCTCTACAGGGACTCGGTGAAAAACTGTTTTTT
>NA|TRBD2|TRBV7-3|TRBJ2-1
CASSSLADPTYNEQFF
TGTGCCAGCAGCTCGCTAGCGGACCCTACCTACAATGAGCAGTTCTTC
>NA|NA|TRBV7-7|TRBJ2-3
CAVSLEVNTDTQYF
TGTGCTGTCTCCCTCGAGGTGAACACAGATACGCAGTATTTT
>once|NA|TRBV5-1|TRBJ1-5
CASSLAAEPQHF
TGCGCCAGCAGCTTGGCCGCCGAACCCCAGCATTTT
>NA|TRBD1|TRBV30|TRBJ1-5
CAWSRDRVDNQPQHF
TGTGCCTGGTCCCGGGACAGGGTAGACAATCAGCCCCAGCATTTT
>NA|NA|TRBV6-6|TRBJ2-2
CASSYRTGELFF
TGTGCCAGCAGTTACAGAACCGGGGAGCTGTTTTTT
>few|TRBD1|TRBV12-5|TRBJ1-2
CASGAGTGVIYGYTF
TGTGCTAGTGGTGCCGGGACAGGGGTAATCTATGGCTACACCTTC
>NA|NA|TRBV3-1/TRBV3-2|TRBJ1-5
CASSQDFFGGQPQHF
TGTGCCAGCAGCCAAGACTTTTTTGGGGGTCAGCCCCAGCATTTT
>NA|TRBD1|TRBV3-1/TRBV3-2|TRBJ1-6
CASRNRGSPLHF
TGTGCCAGCAGAAACAGGGGGAGCCCCCTCCACTTT
>NA|NA|TRBV10-3|TRBJ1-5
CAISESGFNQPQHF
TGTGCCATCAGTGAGTCCGGGTTTAATCAGCCCCAGCATTTT
>NA|NA|TRBV15|TRBJ2-2
CATSRDSLALNTGELFF
TGTGCCACCAGCAGAGATAGTCTAGCGTTGAACACCGGGGAGCTGTTTTTT
>NA|TRBD1|TRBV18|TRBJ2-4
CASSPSPRDRGRTVAKNIQYF
TGTGCCAGCTCCCCGTCGCCCCGGGACAGGGGCCGTACGGTCGCCAAAAACATTCAGTACTTC
>NA|NA|TRBV30|TRBJ2-5
CAWNPQGGYETQYF
TGTGCCTGGAACCCGCAGGGGGGTTACGAGACCCAGTACTTC
>NA|NA|TRBV7-2|TRBJ1-2
CASNQQFGTNGYTF
TGTGCCAGCAATCAACAATTCGGGACAAATGGCTACACCTTC
>NA|TRBD2|TRBV20-1|TRBJ2-1
CSASRRRGDEQFF
TGCAGTGCTAGTCGCCGGCGGGGGGATGAGCAGTTCTTC
>NA|NA|TRBV7-8|TRBJ1-2
CASSSGRGDGYTF
TGTGCCAGCAGCTCAGGGAGAGGAGATGGCTACACCTTC
>NA|NA|TRBV19|TRBJ1-1
CASSIRGRGNTEAFF
TGTGCCAGTAGTATCCGGGGCAGGGGGAACACTGAAGCTTTCTTT